This TCR beta chain was sequenced for a study of read filtering for tumor transcriptome and immune sequencing. Study at large: By R-ISS, stages I, II and III held approximately 8, 16 and 7 patients. Per sample, TCR-region reads ranged about 4 to 11 million by IR-seq, about 75 to 1,300 by RNA-seq. After DNase treatment, RNA was made into whole-transcriptome libraries.

V lost 6 bases and J 4 bases, leaving 19 bases between the germline ends. The CDR3 has 16 residues. Germline CDR1 is SEHNR and CDR2 is FQNEAQ (reference sequence). Sampling of bone marrow took place during active disease in every patient. This clonotype came up many times. The library was built from about 0.4 ug RNA with molecular barcoded adaptors for alpha/delta and beta/gamma chains. TCRdb re-analysed the reads in MiXCR, keeping a single row per CDR3 protein. Of 120,000 or so distinct CDR3 sequences in the sample, around 13% were seen once. The sequencing sample was made of a population of CD138-negative cells sorted from bone marrow. The chain couples TRBV7-9 to TRBJ2-1; a weak D match, TRBD2 (7 bases). The sequence came from a donor at least 40 years old with multiple myeloma. CDR3 region: CASRSTGGSDYNEQFF. In DNA form, the CDR3 reads TGTGCCAGCAGGTCTACGGGGGGCTCAGATTACAATGAGCAGTTCTTC.